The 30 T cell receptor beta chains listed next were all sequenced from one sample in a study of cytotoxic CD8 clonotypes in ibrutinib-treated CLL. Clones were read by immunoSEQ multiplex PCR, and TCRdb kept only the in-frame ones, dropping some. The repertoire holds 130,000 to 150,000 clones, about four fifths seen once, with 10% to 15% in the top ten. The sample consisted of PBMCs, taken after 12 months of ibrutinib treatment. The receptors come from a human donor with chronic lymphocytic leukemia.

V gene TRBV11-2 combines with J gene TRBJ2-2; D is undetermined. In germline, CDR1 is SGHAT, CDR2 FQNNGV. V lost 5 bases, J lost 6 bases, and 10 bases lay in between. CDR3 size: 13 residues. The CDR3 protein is CASSPGRAGELFF. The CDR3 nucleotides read TGTGCCAGCAGCCCCGGACGGGCCGGGGAGCTGTTTTTT. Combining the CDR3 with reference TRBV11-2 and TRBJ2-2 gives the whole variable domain EAGVAQSPRYKIIEKRQSVAFWCNPISGHATLYWYQQILGQGPKLLIQFQNNGVVDDSQLPKDRFSAERLKGVDSTLKIQPAKLEDSAVYLCASSPGRAGELFFGEGSRLTVL.

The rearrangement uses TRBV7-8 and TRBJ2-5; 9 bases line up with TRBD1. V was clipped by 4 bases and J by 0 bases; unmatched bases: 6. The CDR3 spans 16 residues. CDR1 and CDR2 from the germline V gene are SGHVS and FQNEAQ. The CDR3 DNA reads TGTGCCAGCAGCTCGCGGACAGGGGCGAACCAAGAGACCCAGTACTTC. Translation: CASSSRTGANQETQYF.

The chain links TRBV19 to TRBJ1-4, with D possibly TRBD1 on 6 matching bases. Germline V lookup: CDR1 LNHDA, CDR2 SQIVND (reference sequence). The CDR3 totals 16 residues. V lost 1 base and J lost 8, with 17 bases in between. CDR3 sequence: CASSIAPGAAGEKLFF. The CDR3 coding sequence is TGTGCCAGTAGTATAGCCCCAGGGGCGGCGGGGGAAAAACTGTTTTTT.

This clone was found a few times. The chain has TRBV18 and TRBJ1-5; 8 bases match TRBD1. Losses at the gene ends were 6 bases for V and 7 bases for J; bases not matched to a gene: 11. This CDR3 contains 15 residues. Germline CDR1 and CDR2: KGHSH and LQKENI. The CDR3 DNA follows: TGTGCCAGCTCGGTTACAGGGGGTCAGGGACAGCCCCAGCATTTT. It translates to CASSVTGGQGQPQHF. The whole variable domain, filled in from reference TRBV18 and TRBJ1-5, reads NAGVMQNPRHLVRRRGQEARLRCSPMKGHSHVYWYRQLPEEGLKFMVYLQKENIIDESGMPKERFSAEFPKEGPSILRIQQVVRGDSAAYFCASSVTGGQGQPQHFGDGTRLSIL.

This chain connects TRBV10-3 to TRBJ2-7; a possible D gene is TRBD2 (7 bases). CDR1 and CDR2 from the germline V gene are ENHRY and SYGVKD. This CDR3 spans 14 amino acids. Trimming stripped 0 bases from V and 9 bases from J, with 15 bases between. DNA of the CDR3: TGTGCCATCAGTGAGTCTGAGGGGGGGGACGGGCAGTACTTC. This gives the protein CAISESEGGDGQYF.

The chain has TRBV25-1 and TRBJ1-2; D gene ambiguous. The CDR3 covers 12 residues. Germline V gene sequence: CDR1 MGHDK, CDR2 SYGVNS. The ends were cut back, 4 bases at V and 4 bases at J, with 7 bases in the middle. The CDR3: CASSGNSYGYTF. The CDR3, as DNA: TGTGCCAGCAGTGGCAACTCCTATGGCTACACCTTC.

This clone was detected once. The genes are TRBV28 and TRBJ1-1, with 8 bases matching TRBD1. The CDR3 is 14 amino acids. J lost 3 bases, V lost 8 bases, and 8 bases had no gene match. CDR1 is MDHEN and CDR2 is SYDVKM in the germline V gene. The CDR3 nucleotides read TGTGCCAGCGGAACGACAGGGGACGACACTGAAGCTTTCTTT. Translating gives CASGTTGDDTEAFF.

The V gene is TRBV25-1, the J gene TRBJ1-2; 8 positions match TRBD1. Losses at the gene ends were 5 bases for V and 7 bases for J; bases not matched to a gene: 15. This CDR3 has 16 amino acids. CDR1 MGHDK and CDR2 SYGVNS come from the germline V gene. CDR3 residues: CASSNLGGQGAFGYTF. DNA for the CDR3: TGTGCCAGCAGTAACCTCGGAGGCCAGGGGGCCTTTGGCTACACCTTC.

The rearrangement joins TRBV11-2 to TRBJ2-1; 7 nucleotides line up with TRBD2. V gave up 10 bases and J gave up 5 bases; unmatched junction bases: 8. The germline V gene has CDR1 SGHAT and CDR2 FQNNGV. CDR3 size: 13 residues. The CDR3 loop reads CATKRAGNNEQFF. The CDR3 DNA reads TGTGCCACGAAACGAGCGGGAAACAATGAGCAGTTCTTC.

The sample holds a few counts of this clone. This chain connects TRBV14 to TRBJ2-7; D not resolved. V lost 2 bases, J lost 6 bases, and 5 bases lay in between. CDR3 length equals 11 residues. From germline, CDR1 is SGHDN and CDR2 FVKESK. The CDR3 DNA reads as TGTGCCAGCAGCCAAAGTAGCGAGCAGTACTTC. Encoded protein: CASSQSSEQYF.

CDR3 protein: CASSGDYAYEQYF. The CDR3 DNA follows: TGTGCCAGCTCAGGGGACTACGCCTACGAGCAGTACTTC. This chain joins TRBV18 and TRBJ2-7; TRBD2 matches 7 bases. CDR3 length: 13 residues. V lost 5 bases and J lost 2; bases outside the gene matches: 3. Germline V lookup: CDR1 KGHSH, CDR2 LQKENI.

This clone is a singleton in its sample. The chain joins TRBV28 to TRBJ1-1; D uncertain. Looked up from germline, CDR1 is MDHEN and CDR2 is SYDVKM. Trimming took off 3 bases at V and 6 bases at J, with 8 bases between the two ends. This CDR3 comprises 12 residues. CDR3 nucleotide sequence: TGTGCCAGCAGTTTTCTTCGGTCTGAAGCTTTCTTT. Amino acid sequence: CASSFLRSEAFF.

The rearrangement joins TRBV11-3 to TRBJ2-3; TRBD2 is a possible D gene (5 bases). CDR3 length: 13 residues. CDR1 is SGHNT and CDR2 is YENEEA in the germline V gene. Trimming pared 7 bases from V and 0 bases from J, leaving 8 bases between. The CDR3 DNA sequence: TGTGCCAGCAAGGCGGGTAGCACAGATACGCAGTATTTT. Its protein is CASKAGSTDTQYF. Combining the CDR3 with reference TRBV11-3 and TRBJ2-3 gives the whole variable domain EAGVVQSPRYKIIEKKQPVAFWCNPISGHNTLYWYLQNLGQGPELLIRYENEEAVDDSQLPKDRFSAERLKGVDSTLKIQPAELGDSAVYLCASKAGSTDTQYFGPGTRLTVL.

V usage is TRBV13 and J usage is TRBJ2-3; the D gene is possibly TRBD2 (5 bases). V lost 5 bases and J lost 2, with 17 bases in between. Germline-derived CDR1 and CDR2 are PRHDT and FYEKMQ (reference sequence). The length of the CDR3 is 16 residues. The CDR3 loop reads CASSTKVLGPTDTQYF. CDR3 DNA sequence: TGTGCCAGCAGCACAAAGGTACTAGGTCCCACAGATACGCAGTATTTT.

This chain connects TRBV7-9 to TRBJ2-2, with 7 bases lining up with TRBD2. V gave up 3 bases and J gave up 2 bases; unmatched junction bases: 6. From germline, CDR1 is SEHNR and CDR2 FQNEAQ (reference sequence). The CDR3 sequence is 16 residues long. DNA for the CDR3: TGTGCCAGCAGCTTGGGGCTAGCGGCAAACACCGGGGAGCTGTTTTTT. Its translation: CASSLGLAANTGELFF.

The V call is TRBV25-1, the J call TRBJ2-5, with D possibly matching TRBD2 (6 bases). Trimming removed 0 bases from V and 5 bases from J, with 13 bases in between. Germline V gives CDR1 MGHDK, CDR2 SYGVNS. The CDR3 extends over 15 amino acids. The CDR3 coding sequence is TGTGCCAGCAGTGAATATACACGGGACTTGGAGACCCAGTACTTC. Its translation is CASSEYTRDLETQYF.

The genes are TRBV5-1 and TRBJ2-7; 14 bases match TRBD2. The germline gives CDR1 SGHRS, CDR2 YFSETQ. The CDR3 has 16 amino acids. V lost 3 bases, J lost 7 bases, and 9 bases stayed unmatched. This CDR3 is CASSSYGLAGGWEQYF. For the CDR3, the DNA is TGCGCCAGCAGCTCCTATGGACTAGCGGGAGGTTGGGAGCAGTACTTC.

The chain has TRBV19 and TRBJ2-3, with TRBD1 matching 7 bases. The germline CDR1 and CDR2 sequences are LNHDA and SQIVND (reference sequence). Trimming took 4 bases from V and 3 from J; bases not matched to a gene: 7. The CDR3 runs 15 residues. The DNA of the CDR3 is TGTGCCAGTAGTACTTTGACAGGGCCTACAGATACGCAGTATTTT. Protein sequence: CASSTLTGPTDTQYF. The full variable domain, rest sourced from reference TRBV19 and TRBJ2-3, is DGGITQSPKYLFRKEGQNVTLSCEQNLNHDAMYWYRQDPGQGLRLIYYSQIVNDFQKGDIAEGYSVSREKKESFPLTVTSAQKNPTAFYLCASSTLTGPTDTQYFGPGTRLTVL.

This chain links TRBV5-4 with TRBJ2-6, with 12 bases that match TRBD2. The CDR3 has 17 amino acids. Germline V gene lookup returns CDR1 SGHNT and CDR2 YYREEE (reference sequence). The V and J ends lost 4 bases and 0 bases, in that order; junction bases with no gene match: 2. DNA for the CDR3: TGTGCCAGCAGCCCGACTAGCGGGGGCTCTGGGGCCAACGTCCTGACTTTC. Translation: CASSPTSGGSGANVLTF.

In DNA, the CDR3 is TGTGCCAGCAGTGTAGCGGGAGGGCCCTACGAGCAGTACTTC. It translates to CASSVAGGPYEQYF. This chain connects TRBV6-1 to TRBJ2-7; 11 bases fit TRBD2. This CDR3 comprises 14 residues. The germline gives CDR1 MNHNS, CDR2 SASEGT. With 4 bases clipped from V and 2 bases from J, the junction kept 1 base outside the gene matches.

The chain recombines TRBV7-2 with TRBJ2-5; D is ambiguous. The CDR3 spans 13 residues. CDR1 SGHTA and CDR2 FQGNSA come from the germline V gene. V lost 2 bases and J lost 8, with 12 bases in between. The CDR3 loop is CASSLTHLGTQYF. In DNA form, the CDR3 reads TGTGCCAGCAGCTTAACACACCTGGGAACCCAGTACTTC.

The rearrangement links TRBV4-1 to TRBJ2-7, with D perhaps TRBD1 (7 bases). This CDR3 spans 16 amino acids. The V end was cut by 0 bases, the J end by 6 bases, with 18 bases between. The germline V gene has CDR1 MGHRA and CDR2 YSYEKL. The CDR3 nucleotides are TGCGCCAGCAGCCAAGATCCGAAGACAGGGACTTTCGAGCAGTACTTC. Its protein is CASSQDPKTGTFEQYF.

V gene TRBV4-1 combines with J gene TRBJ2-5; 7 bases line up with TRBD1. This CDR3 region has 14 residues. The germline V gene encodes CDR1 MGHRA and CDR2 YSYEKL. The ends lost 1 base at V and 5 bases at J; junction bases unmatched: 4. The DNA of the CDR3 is TGCGCCAGCAGCCAAGTACAGGGGTCCGAGACCCAGTACTTC. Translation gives CASSQVQGSETQYF.

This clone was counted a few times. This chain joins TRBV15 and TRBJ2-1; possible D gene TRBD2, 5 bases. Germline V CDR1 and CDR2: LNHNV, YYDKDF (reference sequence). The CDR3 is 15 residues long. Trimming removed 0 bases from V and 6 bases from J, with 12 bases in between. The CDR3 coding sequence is TGTGCCACCAGCAGAGAAGCGGAGACTCTCAATGAGCAGTTCTTC. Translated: CATSREAETLNEQFF.

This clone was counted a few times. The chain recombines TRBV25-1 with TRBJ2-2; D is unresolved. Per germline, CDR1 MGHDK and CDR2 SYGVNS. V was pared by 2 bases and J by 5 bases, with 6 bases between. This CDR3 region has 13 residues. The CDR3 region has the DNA TGTGCCAGCAGTGAAGGGGTAACCGGGGAGCTGTTTTTT. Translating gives CASSEGVTGELFF.

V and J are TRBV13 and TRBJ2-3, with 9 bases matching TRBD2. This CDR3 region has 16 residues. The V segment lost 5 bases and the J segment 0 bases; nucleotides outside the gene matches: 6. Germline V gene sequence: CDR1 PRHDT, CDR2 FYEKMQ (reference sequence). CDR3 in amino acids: CASSPMAGGSTDTQYF. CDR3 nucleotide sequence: TGTGCCAGCAGCCCCATGGCGGGAGGGAGCACAGATACGCAGTATTTT.

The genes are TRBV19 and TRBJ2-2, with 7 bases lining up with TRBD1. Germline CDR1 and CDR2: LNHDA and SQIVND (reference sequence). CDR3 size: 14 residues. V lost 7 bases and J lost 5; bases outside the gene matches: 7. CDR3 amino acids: CASNEQGMTGELFF. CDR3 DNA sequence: TGTGCCAGTAATGAACAGGGGATGACCGGGGAGCTGTTTTTT. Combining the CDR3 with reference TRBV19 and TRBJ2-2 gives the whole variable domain DGGITQSPKYLFRKEGQNVTLSCEQNLNHDAMYWYRQDPGQGLRLIYYSQIVNDFQKGDIAEGYSVSREKKESFPLTVTSAQKNPTAFYLCASNEQGMTGELFFGEGSRLTVL.

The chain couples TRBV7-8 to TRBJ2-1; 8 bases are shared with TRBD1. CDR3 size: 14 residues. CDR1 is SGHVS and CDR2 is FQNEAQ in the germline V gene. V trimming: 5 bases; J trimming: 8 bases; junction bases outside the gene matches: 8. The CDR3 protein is CASSIRTGIDEQFF. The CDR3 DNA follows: TGTGCCAGCAGCATACGGACAGGGATCGATGAGCAGTTCTTC.

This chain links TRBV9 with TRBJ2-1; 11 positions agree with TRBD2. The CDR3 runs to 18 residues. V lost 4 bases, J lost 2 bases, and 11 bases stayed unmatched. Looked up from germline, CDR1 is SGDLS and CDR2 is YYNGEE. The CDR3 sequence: CASSIRHTSGSAYNEQFF. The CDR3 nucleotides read TGTGCCAGCAGCATAAGGCACACTAGCGGGAGCGCCTACAATGAGCAGTTCTTC.

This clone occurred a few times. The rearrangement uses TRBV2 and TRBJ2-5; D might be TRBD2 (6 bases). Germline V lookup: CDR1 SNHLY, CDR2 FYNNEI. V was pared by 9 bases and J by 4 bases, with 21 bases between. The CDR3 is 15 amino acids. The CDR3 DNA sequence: TGTGCCAGTGCAAGGGCACGGGGGACCGTAGAGACCCAGTACTTC. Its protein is CASARARGTVETQYF. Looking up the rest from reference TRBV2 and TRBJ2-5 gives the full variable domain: EPEVTQTPSHQVTQMGQEVILRCVPISNHLYFYWYRQILGQKVEFLVSFYNNEISEKSEIFDDQFSVERPDGSNFTLKIRSTKLEDSAMYFCASARARGTVETQYFGPGTRLLVL.